Shown below are 26 T cell receptor beta chains from a single sample sequenced in a study of shared clonotypes between healthy human individuals. The table came from immunoSEQ multiplex PCR; TCRdb's copy has only in-frame clones and leaves some out. This sample has millions of clones, with around 90% found just once. Sample: naive CD4+ T cells sorted from blood. Subset reported: CD45RA+ positively selected. The receptors come from a man in his late teens or twenties in good health.

The chain joins TRBV10-1 to TRBJ2-2; 10 bases map to TRBD1. Germline CDR1 and CDR2: WNHNN and SYGVQD (reference sequence). There are 16 residues in the CDR3. Trimming at V came to 5 bases and at J to 7 bases, leaving 10 bases not matched to a gene. The chain's CDR3 is CASSIPGQGKVGELFF. The DNA of the CDR3 is TGCGCCAGCAGTATCCCGGGACAGGGGAAGGTCGGGGAGCTGTTTTTT.

This chain joins TRBV5-4 and TRBJ1-3; D unclear. This CDR3 is 16 amino acids long. V lost 4 bases, J lost 0 bases, and 14 bases lay in between. The germline CDR1 and CDR2 sequences are SGHNT and YYREEE (reference sequence). For the CDR3, the DNA is TGTGCCAGCAGCCCGGGAGGGATCTACTCTGGAAACACCATATATTTT. This encodes CASSPGGIYSGNTIYF.

As for this clone: The sample holds other DNA sequences that translate to the same CDR3. The rearrangement uses TRBV7-2 and TRBJ2-7; TRBD1 is a possible D gene (6 bases). Trimming pared 1 base from V and 1 base from J, leaving 8 bases between. Germline loops: CDR1 SGHTA, CDR2 FQGNSA. This CDR3 has 14 residues. The CDR3 is CASSLGRGSYEQYF. The CDR3 DNA reads TGTGCCAGCAGCTTAGGCAGGGGTTCCTACGAGCAGTACTTC.

J is TRBJ1-5 and V is TRBV30; a possible D gene is TRBD1 (6 bases). V was shortened by 1 base and J by 7 bases, with 14 bases between the two germline ends. This CDR3 spans 14 amino acids. Germline CDR1 reads GTSNPN; CDR2 reads SVGIG (reference sequence). CDR3 loop: CAWSETGFGQPQHF. In DNA form, the CDR3 reads TGTGCCTGGAGTGAGACAGGTTTTGGACAGCCCCAGCATTTT.

V gene TRBV19 combines with J gene TRBJ2-7, with D tentatively TRBD1 or TRBD2 (5 bases each). Trimming shortened V by 3 bases and J by 5 bases, and 14 bases separated the two germline ends. Germline CDR1 LNHDA, CDR2 SQIVND (reference sequence). The CDR3 loop spans 14 amino acids. The CDR3 region has the DNA TGTGCCAGTAGTATTGAGGGTTGGGGGAACGAGCAGTACTTC. As protein: CASSIEGWGNEQYF. Supplemented by reference TRBV19 and TRBJ2-7, the full variable domain reads DGGITQSPKYLFRKEGQNVTLSCEQNLNHDAMYWYRQDPGQGLRLIYYSQIVNDFQKGDIAEGYSVSREKKESFPLTVTSAQKNPTAFYLCASSIEGWGNEQYFGPGTRLTVT.

The V gene is TRBV30, the J gene TRBJ1-3; D unresolved. The germline V and J ends were trimmed by 5 bases and 0 bases, with 8 bases remaining between them. This CDR3 has 13 amino acids. Per the germline V gene, CDR1 is GTSNPN and CDR2 is SVGIG (reference sequence). The CDR3 sequence is CAWGRFSGNTIYF. DNA for the CDR3: TGTGCCTGGGGACGTTTCTCTGGAAACACCATATATTTT.

A single count supports this clone. The rearrangement links TRBV28 to TRBJ1-4; D unresolved. The CDR3 runs 14 residues. Germline lookup yields CDR1 MDHEN and CDR2 SYDVKM. Trimming removed 5 bases from V and 4 bases from J, with 11 bases in between. CDR3 nucleotide sequence: TGTGCCAGCAGTCTTAGACGGATTAATGAAAAACTGTTTTTT. Residues: CASSLRRINEKLFF.

The rearrangement links TRBV18 to TRBJ2-7; 9 nucleotides match TRBD1. The germline CDR1 and CDR2 sequences are KGHSH and LQKENI. This CDR3 is built from 16 residues. V gave up 5 bases and J gave up 3 bases; unmatched junction bases: 11. CDR3 coding DNA: TGTGCCAGCTCATCGATCGGGGGACAGGGAAACTACGAGCAGTACTTC. Protein product: CASSSIGGQGNYEQYF.

This chain uses TRBV10-1 with TRBJ2-1, with D maybe TRBD1 (5 bases). The germline V and J ends were trimmed by 6 bases and 2 bases, with 14 bases remaining between them. CDR1 WNHNN and CDR2 SYGVQD come from the germline V gene (reference sequence). This CDR3 is built from 15 residues. The CDR3 region has the DNA TGCGCCAGCAGCTCAGGGTCCCCCACCTACAATGAGCAGTTCTTC. Translating gives CASSSGSPTYNEQFF.

The chain is built from TRBV6-5 and TRBJ1-1, with 8 positions matching TRBD1. J lost 4 bases, V lost 4 bases, and 8 bases had no gene match. CDR1 and CDR2 from the germline V gene are MNHEY and SVGAGI. This CDR3 is 15 amino acids long. The CDR3 loop reads CASSFNSQGATEAFF. The CDR3 DNA is TGTGCCAGCAGTTTTAACTCCCAGGGGGCCACTGAAGCTTTCTTT.

The chain carries TRBV7-8 and TRBJ2-7, with D possibly matching TRBD1 (6 bases). CDR1 is SGHVS and CDR2 is FQNEAQ in the germline V gene. Trimming left V 4 bases short and J 0 bases short, with 16 bases between. The CDR3 is 16 residues long. The CDR3 sequence is CASSYGQTRSSYEQYF. For the CDR3, the DNA is TGTGCCAGCAGCTACGGACAGACAAGGAGCTCCTACGAGCAGTACTTC.

The chain has TRBV5-6 and TRBJ2-7; no definite D call. CDR1 and CDR2 (germline): SGHDT, YYEEEE. The CDR3 has 15 amino acids. V was trimmed by 0 bases and J by 0 bases, leaving 10 bases between them. The CDR3 loop is CASSLAFGHSYEQYF. For the CDR3, the DNA is TGTGCCAGCAGCTTGGCCTTCGGCCACTCCTACGAGCAGTACTTC.

The chain joins TRBV27 to TRBJ2-7; a weak D match, TRBD1 (5 bases). V gave up 3 bases and J gave up 6 bases, with 12 bases separating them. The CDR3 is made up of 13 amino acids. CDR1 is MNHEY, CDR2 SMNVEV, per germline (reference sequence). CDR3 protein: CASSFLQGFEQYF. In DNA form, the CDR3 reads TGTGCCAGCAGTTTTCTGCAGGGTTTCGAGCAGTACTTC.

The chain combines TRBV2 with TRBJ2-2, with D perhaps TRBD1 (5 bases). Germline CDR1 reads SNHLY; CDR2 reads FYNNEI. This CDR3 is built from 14 residues. Trimming took 5 bases from V and 0 from J, leaving 7 bases between them. The CDR3 nucleotides read TGTGCCAGCAGTCAACAGGCGAACACCGGGGAGCTGTTTTTT. Protein product: CASSQQANTGELFF.

In regard to this clone: Additional DNA sequences in this sample encode the identical CDR3. V is TRBV7-2 and J is TRBJ2-7; a weak D match, TRBD1 (5 bases). The CDR3 sequence is 13 residues long. The germline CDR1 and CDR2 sequences are SGHTA and FQGNSA. V lost 1 base and J lost 4, with 8 bases in between. This CDR3 reads CASSLEQGYEQYF. CDR3 sequence (DNA): TGTGCCAGCAGCTTAGAGCAGGGTTACGAGCAGTACTTC.

This CDR3 is CASSARRDYEQYF. In DNA, the CDR3 is TGTGCCAGCAGCGCAAGGCGGGACTACGAGCAGTACTTC. The chain combines TRBV6-6 with TRBJ2-7; D might be TRBD2 (6 bases). V lost 6 bases, J lost 3 bases, and 12 bases lay in between. Germline values: CDR1 MNHNY, CDR2 SVGAGI (reference sequence). CDR3 length equals 13 residues.

This clone was observed a single time. The gene calls are TRBV5-1 and TRBJ2-7, with D perhaps matching TRBD1 (5 bases). This CDR3 is built from 13 residues. CDR1 is SGHRS, CDR2 YFSETQ, per germline. Between the trimmed V and J ends, which lost 0 bases and 5 bases, there was a span of 9 bases. The CDR3 here is CASSLVQGHEQYF. The CDR3 DNA reads as TGCGCCAGCAGCTTGGTGCAGGGTCACGAGCAGTACTTC.

The chain uses TRBV5-6 and TRBJ2-2; possibly TRBD1 for D (6 bases). The CDR3 contains 14 residues. From germline, CDR1 is SGHDT and CDR2 YYEEEE. Trimming shortened V by 0 bases and J by 4 bases, and 7 bases separated the two germline ends. The CDR3 nucleotides read TGTGCCAGCAGCTTGGGACAGGCCACCGGGGAGCTGTTTTTT. As protein: CASSLGQATGELFF. Looking up the rest from reference TRBV5-6 and TRBJ2-2 gives the full variable domain: DAGVTQSPTHLIKTRGQQVTLRCSPKSGHDTVSWYQQALGQGPQFIFQYYEEEERQRGNFPDRFSGHQFPNYSSELNVNALLLGDSALYLCASSLGQATGELFFGEGSRLTVL.

This chain connects TRBV7-2 to TRBJ2-3; D gene ambiguous. There are 13 residues in the CDR3. Germline values: CDR1 SGHTA, CDR2 FQGNSA. The V end lost 5 bases, the J end lost 2 bases, and 8 bases lay between the germline ends. The CDR3: CASSPPPTDTQYF. As DNA, the CDR3 is TGTGCCAGCAGCCCACCCCCCACAGATACGCAGTATTTT.

DNA of the CDR3: TGCAGCGTTGAACCCGAGACAGGGTGGGGAAAAGAGACCCAGTACTTC. Translation gives CSVEPETGWGKETQYF. The rearrangement uses TRBV29-1 and TRBJ2-5; 7 positions match TRBD1. The CDR3 contains 16 residues. The germline gives CDR1 SQVTM, CDR2 ANQGSEA. After removal of 2 bases from V and 3 bases from J, the junction contained 12 bases not matched to a gene.

The chain has TRBV5-6 and TRBJ1-4; weak D call: TRBD1 (5 bases). This CDR3 region has 14 residues. CDR1 is SGHDT and CDR2 is YYEEEE in the germline V gene. Trimming took off 2 bases at V and 7 bases at J, with 12 bases between the two ends. The CDR3 spells CASSFGQGTEKLFF. The DNA of the CDR3 is TGTGCCAGCAGCTTTGGCCAGGGAACTGAAAAACTGTTTTTT.

As to this clone: The same CDR3 can be traced to other DNA sequences in this sample. The chain joins TRBV19 to TRBJ2-1; D is ambiguous. The CDR3 covers 15 residues. Germline values: CDR1 LNHDA, CDR2 SQIVND (reference sequence). The germline V and J ends were trimmed by 3 bases and 0 bases, with 9 bases remaining between them. The DNA for the CDR3 is TGTGCCAGTAGTATCGCCCTAAGCTCCTACAATGAGCAGTTCTTC. Translating it yields CASSIALSSYNEQFF.

The V call is TRBV5-1, the J call TRBJ2-6, with D possibly matching TRBD2 (5 bases). V was clipped by 1 base and J by 2 bases, with 13 bases between them. The CDR3 contains 17 residues. Germline CDR1 reads SGHRS; CDR2 reads YFSETQ. CDR3 DNA sequence: TGCGCCAGCAGCTTGCCCGGGATTCACCCTGGGGCCAACGTCCTGACTTTC. Residues: CASSLPGIHPGANVLTF.

The chain couples TRBV27 to TRBJ1-6; D gene uncertain. The CDR3 has 16 amino acids. The ends were cut back, 2 bases at V and 4 bases at J, with 12 bases in the middle. CDR1 MNHEY and CDR2 SMNVEV come from the germline V gene (reference sequence). The DNA for the CDR3 is TGTGCCAGCAGTTTAGCGGGCGTTATTTATAATTCACCCCTCCACTTT. Its translation: CASSLAGVIYNSPLHF.

V gene TRBV11-2 combines with J gene TRBJ2-4; 7 nucleotides agree with TRBD1. The CDR3 spans 16 residues. V shed 5 bases, J shed 0 bases, and the junction held 7 bases outside the gene matches. Germline V gives CDR1 SGHAT, CDR2 FQNNGV. CDR3 loop: CASSANRQGAKNIQYF. The CDR3 DNA sequence: TGTGCCAGCAGCGCTAACCGACAGGGAGCCAAAAACATTCAGTACTTC. Combining the CDR3 with reference TRBV11-2 and TRBJ2-4 gives the whole variable domain EAGVAQSPRYKIIEKRQSVAFWCNPISGHATLYWYQQILGQGPKLLIQFQNNGVVDDSQLPKDRFSAERLKGVDSTLKIQPAKLEDSAVYLCASSANRQGAKNIQYFGAGTRLSVL.

The CDR3 DNA follows: TGCGCCAGCAGCTCAGGACTAGCGGGGGTTAGGGCAGATACGCAGTATTTT. Protein: CASSSGLAGVRADTQYF. The chain uses TRBV5-1 and TRBJ2-3; 13 bases align to TRBD2. CDR3 length: 17 residues. The junction had 8 bases not matched to a gene; V was cut back by 3 bases and J by 4 bases. Germline V CDR1 and CDR2: SGHRS, YFSETQ.